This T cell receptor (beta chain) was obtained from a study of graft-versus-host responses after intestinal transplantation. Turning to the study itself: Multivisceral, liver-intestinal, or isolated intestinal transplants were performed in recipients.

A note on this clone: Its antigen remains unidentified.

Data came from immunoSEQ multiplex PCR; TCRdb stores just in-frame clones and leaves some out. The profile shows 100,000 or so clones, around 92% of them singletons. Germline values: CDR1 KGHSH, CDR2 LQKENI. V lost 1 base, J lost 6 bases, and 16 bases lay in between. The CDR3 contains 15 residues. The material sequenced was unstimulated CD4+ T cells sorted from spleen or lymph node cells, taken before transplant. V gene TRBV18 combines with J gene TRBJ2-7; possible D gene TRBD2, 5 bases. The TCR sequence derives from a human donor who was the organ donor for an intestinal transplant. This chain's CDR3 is CASSPLSSRVGEQYF. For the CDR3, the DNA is TGTGCCAGCTCACCACTCTCGTCGCGGGTGGGCGAGCAGTACTTC.